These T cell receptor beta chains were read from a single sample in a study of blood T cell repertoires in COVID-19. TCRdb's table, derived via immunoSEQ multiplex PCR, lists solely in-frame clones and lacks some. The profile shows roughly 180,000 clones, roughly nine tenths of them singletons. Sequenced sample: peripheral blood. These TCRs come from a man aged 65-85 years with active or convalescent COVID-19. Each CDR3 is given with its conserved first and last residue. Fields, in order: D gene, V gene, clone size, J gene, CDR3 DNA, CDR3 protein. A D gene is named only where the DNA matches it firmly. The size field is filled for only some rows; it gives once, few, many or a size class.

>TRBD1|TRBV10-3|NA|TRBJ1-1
TGTGCCATCAGGCGACAGGGGAGGGGCACTGAAGCTTTCTTT
CAIRRQGRGTEAFF
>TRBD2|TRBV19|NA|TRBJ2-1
TGTGCCAGTAGTAGGTCTCATAGCGGGCTTTACAATGAGCAGTTCTTC
CASSRSHSGLYNEQFF
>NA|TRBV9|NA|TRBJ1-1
TGTGCCAGCAGCCTGACAGCCATGAACACTGAAGCTTTCTTT
CASSLTAMNTEAFF
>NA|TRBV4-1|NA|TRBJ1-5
TGCGCCAGCAGCCAAGAAGCGGGAACAGGGTATCAGCCCCAGCATTTT
CASSQEAGTGYQPQHF
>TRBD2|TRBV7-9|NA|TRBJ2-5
TGTGCCAGCAGCTGGGAACAGCGGGGGACCCAGTACTTC
CASSWEQRGTQYF
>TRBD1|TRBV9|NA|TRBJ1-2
TGTGCCAGCAGCGCCGACAGGGGACGGATGAACGGCTACACCTTC
CASSADRGRMNGYTF
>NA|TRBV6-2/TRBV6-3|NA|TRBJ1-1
TGTGCCAGCAGCCCTACAGGGTTTAGGGGTGAAGCTTTCTTT
CASSPTGFRGEAFF
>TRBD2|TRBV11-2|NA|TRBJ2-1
TGTGCCAGCAGCTTAAGTAGCGGGAGGGCCTATGAGCAGTTCTTC
CASSLSSGRAYEQFF
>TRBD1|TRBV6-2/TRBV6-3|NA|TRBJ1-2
TGTGCCAGCAGCAAGACCCGGGACAGGGGGGTTGGCTACACCTTC
CASSKTRDRGVGYTF
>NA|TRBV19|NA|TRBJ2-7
TGTGCCAGTCGCAGAGCTATCAGGGCAAGCCACGAGCAGTACTTC
CASRRAIRASHEQYF
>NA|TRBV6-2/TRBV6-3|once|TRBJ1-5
TGTGCCAGCAGTTCCTCGTTGAGTAGCAATCAGCCCCAGCATTTT
CASSSSLSSNQPQHF
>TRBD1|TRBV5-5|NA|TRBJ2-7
TGTGCCAGCAGCTGGGGACAGAGAAGCTCCTACGAGCAGTACTTC
CASSWGQRSSYEQYF
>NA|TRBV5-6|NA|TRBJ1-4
TGTGCCAGCAGCTTGGCTGTAGTGACAACGGGGGAAAAACTGTTTTTT
CASSLAVVTTGEKLFF
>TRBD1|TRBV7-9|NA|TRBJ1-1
TGTGCCAGCAGCTCGGACAGGGGAGGGAACACTGAAGCTTTCTTT
CASSSDRGGNTEAFF
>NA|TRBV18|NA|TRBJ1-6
TGTGCCAGCTCATCTCGACAGGCCTATAATTCACCCCTCCACTTT
CASSSRQAYNSPLHF
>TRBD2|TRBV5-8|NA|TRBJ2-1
TGTGCCAGCAGTCAGAGCCGGGCGGGAGAAGCTGGTGAGCAGTTCTTC
CASSQSRAGEAGEQFF
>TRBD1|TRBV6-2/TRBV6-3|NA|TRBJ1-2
TGTGCCAGCAGTTACCCCAGGACAGGCACTCCGATCTATGGCTACACCTTC
CASSYPRTGTPIYGYTF
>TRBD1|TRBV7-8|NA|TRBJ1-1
TGTGCCAGCAGCTCACAGACAGGGGGCAGAATAACTGAAGCTTTCTTT
CASSSQTGGRITEAFF
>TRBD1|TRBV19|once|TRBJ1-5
TGTGCCAGTAGTGCCTCGGGACAGGGTAGCAATCAGCCCCAGCATTTT
CASSASGQGSNQPQHF
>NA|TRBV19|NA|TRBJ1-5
TGTGCCAGTAGTCAGGGGTTGAATCAGCCCCAGCATTTT
CASSQGLNQPQHF
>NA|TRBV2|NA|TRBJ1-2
TGTGCCAGCAGTGAATTAATGGGGGGAGGCTACACCTTC
CASSELMGGGYTF
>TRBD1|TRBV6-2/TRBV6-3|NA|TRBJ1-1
TGTGCCAGCAGTTACCCGAGACAGGGGAATACTGAAGCTTTCTTT
CASSYPRQGNTEAFF
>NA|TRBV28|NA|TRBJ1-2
TGTGCCAGCAGTTTGGCGGGGCGGGATGGCTACACCTTC
CASSLAGRDGYTF
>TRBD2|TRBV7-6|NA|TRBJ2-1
TGTGCCAGCAGCTTCAGCTTAGCGGGGAGCTCCTACAATGAGCAGTTCTTC
CASSFSLAGSSYNEQFF
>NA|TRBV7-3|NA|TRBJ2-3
TGTGCCAGCAGCTTAAACTCGTTCCCCTCAGATACGCAGTATTTT
CASSLNSFPSDTQYF
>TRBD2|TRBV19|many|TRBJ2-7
TGTGCCAGTAGTATATCGAGGACTAGCGGGATCGACGAGCAGTACTTC
CASSISRTSGIDEQYF
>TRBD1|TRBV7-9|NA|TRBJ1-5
TGTGCCAGCAGGCCCAGACAGGGTAATCAGCCCCAGCATTTT
CASRPRQGNQPQHF
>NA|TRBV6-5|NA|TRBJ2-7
TGTGCCAGCAGCCACGCCAGGGGTGGCGACGAGCAGTACTTC
CASSHARGGDEQYF
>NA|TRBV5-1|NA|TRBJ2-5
TGCGCCAGCAGCTTGAAACAGGCCTACCAAGAGACCCAGTACTTC
CASSLKQAYQETQYF
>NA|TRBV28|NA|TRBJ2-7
TGTGCCAGCAGTTCGGTTAGCGGAACCTACGAGCAGTACTTC
CASSSVSGTYEQYF
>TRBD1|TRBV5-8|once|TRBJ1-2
TGTGCCAGCAGAAAGACAGGGGGCGACTATGGCTACACCTTC
CASRKTGGDYGYTF
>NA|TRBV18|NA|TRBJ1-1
TGTGCCAGCTCACCGCGCCCACAGGGCGGTGGGGATACTGAAGCTTTCTTT
CASSPRPQGGGDTEAFF
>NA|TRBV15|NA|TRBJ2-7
TGTGCCACCAGCAGAGCGTCCAGGGCCAGGGGTGGCGAGCAGTACTTC
CATSRASRARGGEQYF
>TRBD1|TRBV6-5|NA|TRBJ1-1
TGTGCCAGCAGTTACCAACCCGCGACAGGGACTGAAGCTTTCTTT
CASSYQPATGTEAFF
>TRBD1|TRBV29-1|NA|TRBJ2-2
TGCAGCGCTTGGGCAGGGGGCAACACCGGGGAGCTGTTTTTT
CSAWAGGNTGELFF
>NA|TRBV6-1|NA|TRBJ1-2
TGTGCCAGCAGTGAAGCAGGACAGCTCTATGGCTACACCTTC
CASSEAGQLYGYTF
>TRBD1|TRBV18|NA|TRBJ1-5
TGTGCCAGCTCACCCGGCGGGATTAGGGGGCAAATCCAGCCCCAGCATTTT
CASSPGGIRGQIQPQHF
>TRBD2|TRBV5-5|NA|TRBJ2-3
TGTGCCAGCAGCTTTGGGCTAGCGGGGGGTGAGACGCAGTATTTT
CASSFGLAGGETQYF
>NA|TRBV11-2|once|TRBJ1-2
TGTGCCAGCAGCTTAGTGAGGGGGGGCTATGGCTACACCTTC
CASSLVRGGYGYTF
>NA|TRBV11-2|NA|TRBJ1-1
TGTGCCAGCAGCTTAGGCTTGGGTGGAGGCTGGAACACTGAAGCTTTCTTT
CASSLGLGGGWNTEAFF
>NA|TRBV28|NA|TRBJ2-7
TGTGCCAGCGCCCAGAGGTACGAGCAGTACTTC
CASAQRYEQYF
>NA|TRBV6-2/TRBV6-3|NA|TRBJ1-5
TGTGCCAGCAGTTACTGGGGAGGCGGCAATCAGCCCCAGCATTTT
CASSYWGGGNQPQHF